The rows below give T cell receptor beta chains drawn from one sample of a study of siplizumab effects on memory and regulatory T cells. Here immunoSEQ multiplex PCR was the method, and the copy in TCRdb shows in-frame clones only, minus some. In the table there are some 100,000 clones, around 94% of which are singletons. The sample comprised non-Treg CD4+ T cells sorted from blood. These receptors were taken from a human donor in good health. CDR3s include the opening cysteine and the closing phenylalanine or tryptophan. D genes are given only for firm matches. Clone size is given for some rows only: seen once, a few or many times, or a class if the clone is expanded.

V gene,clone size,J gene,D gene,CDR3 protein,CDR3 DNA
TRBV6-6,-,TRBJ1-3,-,CASSSGFGNTIYF,TGTGCCAGCAGTTCGGGGTTCGGAAACACCATATATTTT
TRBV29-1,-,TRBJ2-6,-,CSVGLSGANVLTF,TGCAGCGTTGGTCTCTCTGGGGCCAACGTCCTGACTTTC
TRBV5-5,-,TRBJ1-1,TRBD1,CASSSEDRGWSEAFF,TGTGCCAGCAGCTCGGAAGACAGGGGGTGGTCTGAAGCTTTCTTT
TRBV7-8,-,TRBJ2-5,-,CASSYQGRRETQYF,TGTGCCAGCAGCTATCAGGGTAGACGGGAGACCCAGTACTTC
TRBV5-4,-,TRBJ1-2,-,CASSQGVEEPYGYTF,TGTGCCAGCAGCCAAGGCGTAGAGGAGCCCTATGGCTACACCTTC
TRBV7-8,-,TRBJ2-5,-,CASSLGPQRKETQYF,TGTGCCAGCAGCTTAGGACCCCAAAGAAAAGAGACCCAGTACTTC
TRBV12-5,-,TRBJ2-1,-,CASGLGLDGEQFF,TGTGCTAGTGGTTTGGGGCTAGATGGTGAGCAGTTCTTC
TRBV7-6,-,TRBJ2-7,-,CASSRTEALDEQYF,TGTGCCAGCAGCCGGACTGAGGCCCTTGACGAGCAGTACTTC
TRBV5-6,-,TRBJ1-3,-,CASSKQGFGNTIYF,TGTGCCAGCAGCAAACAGGGATTTGGAAACACCATATATTTT
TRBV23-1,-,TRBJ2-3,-,CASSQSWFVRDTQYF,TGCGCCAGCAGTCAATCGTGGTTCGTCAGAGATACGCAGTATTTT
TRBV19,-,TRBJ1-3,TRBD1,CASSITGTAGNTIYF,TGTGCCAGTAGTATCACCGGGACAGCTGGAAACACCATATATTTT
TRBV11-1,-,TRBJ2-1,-,CASSLGGQGFDEQFF,TGTGCCAGCAGCTTAGGTGGGCAGGGGTTCGATGAGCAGTTCTTC
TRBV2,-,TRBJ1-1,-,CASSVAVNTEAFF,TGTGCCAGCAGTGTGGCGGTGAACACTGAAGCTTTCTTT
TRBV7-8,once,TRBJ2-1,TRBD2,CASSLMTSATISRQFF,TGTGCCAGCAGCCTCATGACTAGCGCGACAATATCACGGCAGTTCTTC
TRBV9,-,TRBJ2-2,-,CASSVAHFTGELFF,TGTGCCAGCAGCGTAGCACACTTCACCGGGGAGCTGTTTTTT
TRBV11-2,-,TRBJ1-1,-,CASSLEFGKTNTEAFF,TGTGCCAGCAGCTTAGAATTTGGAAAGACGAACACTGAAGCTTTCTTT
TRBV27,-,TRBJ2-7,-,CNKRTGTYEQYF,TGTAATAAGCGGACCGGTACCTACGAGCAGTACTTC
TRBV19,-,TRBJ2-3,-,CASIGGVTTGTQYF,TGTGCCAGTATAGGCGGGGTCACAACCGGTACGCAGTATTTT
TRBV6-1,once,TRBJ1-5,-,CASSEVNADNQPQHF,TGTGCCAGCAGTGAGGTGAACGCTGACAATCAGCCCCAGCATTTT
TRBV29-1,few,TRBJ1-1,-,CSVGTNTEAFF,TGCAGCGTTGGGACTAACACTGAAGCTTTCTTT
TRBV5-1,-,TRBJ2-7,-,CASSEGPRMRYEQYF,TGCGCCAGCAGCGAGGGGCCTCGGATGAGATACGAGCAGTACTTC
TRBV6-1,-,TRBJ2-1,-,CASSEAYERNEQFF,TGTGCCAGCAGTGAAGCATATGAAAGAAATGAGCAGTTCTTC
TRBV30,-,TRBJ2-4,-,CAWGDPRGDIQYF,TGTGCCTGGGGGGACCCCAGGGGGGACATTCAGTACTTC
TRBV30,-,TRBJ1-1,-,CAWSAGVANTEAFF,TGTGCCTGGAGTGCCGGGGTCGCGAACACTGAAGCTTTCTTT
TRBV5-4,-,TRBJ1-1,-,CASSASGLDTEAFF,TGTGCCAGCAGCGCCTCAGGGTTGGACACTGAAGCTTTCTTT
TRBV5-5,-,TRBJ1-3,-,CASSTSAANTIYF,TGTGCCAGCAGCACATCTGCGGCCAACACCATATATTTT
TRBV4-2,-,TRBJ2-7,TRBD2,CASSQDGTSGFYEQYF,TGTGCCAGCAGCCAAGATGGGACTAGCGGATTCTACGAGCAGTACTTC
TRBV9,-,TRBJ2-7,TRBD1,CASSVGGTAYEQYF,TGTGCCAGCAGCGTAGGTGGGACAGCCTACGAGCAGTACTTC
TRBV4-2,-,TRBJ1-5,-,CASSAIAGAGQPQHF,TGTGCCAGCAGCGCAATCGCAGGGGCGGGTCAGCCCCAGCATTTT
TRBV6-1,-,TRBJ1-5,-,CASRGGRAEGQPQHF,TGTGCCAGCAGGGGGGGAAGGGCCGAGGGTCAGCCCCAGCATTTT
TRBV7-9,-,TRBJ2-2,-,CASSKRERSGELFF,TGTGCCAGCAGCAAAAGGGAGAGATCCGGGGAGCTGTTTTTT
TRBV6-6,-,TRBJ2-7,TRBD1,CASSYGQGALVDEQYF,TGTGCCAGCAGTTACGGTCAGGGGGCATTGGTCGACGAGCAGTACTTC
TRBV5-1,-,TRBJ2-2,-,CASSDLPNTGELFF,TGCGCCAGCAGCGATCTCCCGAACACCGGGGAGCTGTTTTTT
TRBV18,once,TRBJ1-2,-,CASSRTDYGYTF,TGTGCCAGCTCACGGACGGACTATGGCTACACCTTC
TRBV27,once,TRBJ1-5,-,CASSWRRGSGQPQHF,TGTGCCAGCAGCTGGCGTCGCGGATCGGGTCAGCCCCAGCATTTT
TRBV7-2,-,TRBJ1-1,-,CASSLTAVSNTEAFF,TGTGCCAGCAGCTTAACCGCGGTCTCAAACACTGAAGCTTTCTTT
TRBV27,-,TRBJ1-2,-,CASSFLGSQTNYGYTF,TGTGCCAGCAGTTTTTTAGGTTCCCAAACTAACTATGGCTACACCTTC
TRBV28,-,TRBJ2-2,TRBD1,CASSSPWTGVARGELFF,TGTGCCAGCAGTTCCCCGTGGACAGGGGTCGCAAGGGGGGAGCTGTTTTTT
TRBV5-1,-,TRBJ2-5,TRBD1,CASTPRTGMASETQYF,TGCGCCAGCACCCCTAGGACAGGGATGGCGTCAGAGACCCAGTACTTC
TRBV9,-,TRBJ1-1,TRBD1,CASSVQGGNTEAFF,TGTGCCAGCAGCGTACAGGGGGGGAACACTGAAGCTTTCTTT
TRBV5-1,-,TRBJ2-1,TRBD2,CASSRRTSGSDEQFF,TGCGCCAGCAGTCGACGGACTAGCGGGAGTGATGAGCAGTTCTTC
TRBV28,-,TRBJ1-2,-,CASSIPGTRDSYTF,TGTGCCAGCAGTATTCCCGGGACTAGGGATAGCTACACCTTC
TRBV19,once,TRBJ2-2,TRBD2,CASTKLTSGRSSGELFF,TGTGCCAGTACCAAGTTGACTAGCGGGAGGTCCTCCGGGGAGCTGTTTTTT
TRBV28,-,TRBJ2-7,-,CASSLLSMGGYEQYF,TGTGCCAGCAGTTTATTGTCCATGGGCGGCTACGAGCAGTACTTC